These 24 T cell receptor beta chains were all obtained from the same sample, sequenced in a study of patients and donors after allogeneic stem cell transplantation. TCRdb re-derived calls from the RT-PCR reads in MiXCR, one entry per CDR3 protein. The sample holds about 25,000 distinct CDR3 sequences; 40% to 45% are singletons and the top ten take roughly 79%. What was sequenced was blood, either unsorted or a sorted T cell fraction (not recorded which). The receptor set was obtained from a human donor who was either an allogeneic HSCT recipient or a stem cell or donor lymphocyte infusion donor (not recorded which). It is not recorded whose cells these are; they may come from a transplant donor.

V is TRBV27 and J is TRBJ2-1, with D uncertain. CDR1 is MNHEY, CDR2 SMNVEV, per germline (reference sequence). The V end was cut by 2 bases, the J end by 0 bases, with 14 bases between. The CDR3 extends over 17 amino acids. Written as DNA, the CDR3 is TGTGCCAGCAGTTTAAATCCGAGGCTCCTCTCCTACAATGAGCAGTTCTTC. Its protein is CASSLNPRLLSYNEQFF.

The chain recombines TRBV12-3 or TRBV12-4 with TRBJ2-2; D not resolved. The CDR3 totals 14 residues. Between the trimmed V and J ends, which lost 5 bases and 2 bases, there was a span of 9 bases. The CDR3 loop reads CASSPTANTGELFF. In DNA form, the CDR3 reads TGTGCCAGCAGTCCAACCGCAAACACCGGGGAGCTGTTTTTT.

Only a few counts were recorded for this clonotype. The chain carries TRBV12-3 or TRBV12-4 and TRBJ2-7; D is uncertain. The CDR3 has 13 residues. V gave up 4 bases and J gave up 2 bases, with 9 bases separating them. CDR3 residues: CASSWEQTYEQYF. The CDR3 nucleotides are TGTGCCAGCAGTTGGGAACAGACCTACGAGCAGTACTTC.

Ten or more counts support this clonotype. The chain employs TRBV7-3 and TRBJ1-6; maybe TRBD1 (5 bases). The CDR3 runs to 13 residues. V lost 4 bases, J lost 8 bases, and 9 bases lay in between. Germline V gives CDR1 SGHTA, CDR2 FQGTGA. CDR3 sequence: CASSSGLYSPLHF. CDR3 sequence (DNA): TGTGCCAGCAGCTCGGGGCTGTATTCACCCCTCCACTTT.

The chain has TRBV4-1 and TRBJ2-7; D is possibly TRBD2 (7 bases). Trimming took off 0 bases at V and 4 bases at J, with 16 bases between the two ends. In germline, CDR1 is MGHRA, CDR2 YSYEKL. The CDR3 loop spans 16 amino acids. CDR3 in amino acids: CASSQEGGPGRYEQYF. The CDR3, as DNA: TGCGCCAGCAGCCAAGAGGGGGGCCCCGGGAGGTACGAGCAGTACTTC.

This clonotype was detected a few times. Here the CDR3 DNA reads TGCAGCGTTGAGGCAGTGGGGAACACTGAAGCTTTCTTT. Translated: CSVEAVGNTEAFF. The chain uses TRBV29-1 and TRBJ1-1, with D unresolved. Germline loops: CDR1 SQVTM, CDR2 ANQGSEA. CDR3 length: 13 amino acids. Trimming took 3 bases from V and 1 from J, leaving 9 bases between them.

The chain links TRBV28 to TRBJ2-1, with 13 bases fitting TRBD2. The trim removed 4 bases at V and 5 bases at J, leaving 8 bases unmatched. Germline CDR1 and CDR2: MDHEN and SYDVKM. The CDR3 loop spans 17 amino acids. Here the CDR3 DNA reads TGTGCCAGCAGTTCACTAGCGGGAGGGCTTAATCACAATGAGCAGTTCTTC. It is translated as CASSSLAGGLNHNEQFF. Complete variable domain (other parts from reference TRBV28 and TRBJ2-1): DVKVTQSSRYLVKRTGEKVFLECVQDMDHENMFWYRQDPGLGLRLIYFSYDVKMKEKGDIPEGYSVSREKKERFSLILESASTNQTSMYLCASSSLAGGLNHNEQFFGPGTRLTVL.

This rearrangement joins TRBV20-1 to TRBJ1-5; D perhaps matches TRBD1 (6 bases). V lost 2 bases and J 7 bases, leaving 9 bases between the germline ends. From germline, CDR1 is DFQATT and CDR2 SNEGSKA (reference sequence). CDR3 size: 12 residues. The CDR3 region is CSARTGRQPQHF. Here the CDR3 DNA reads TGCAGTGCTAGAACAGGGAGGCAGCCCCAGCATTTT.

This clonotype showed up just a few times. This chain links TRBV5-1 with TRBJ1-1; D is unclear. From germline, CDR1 is SGHRS and CDR2 YFSETQ. This CDR3 is 14 amino acids long. Trimming removed 0 bases at V and 3 bases at J, with 9 bases between. The CDR3 nucleotides read TGCGCCAGCAGCTTGGCCTCAGGAGACACTGAAGCTTTCTTT. It codes for CASSLASGDTEAFF. Full variable domain (rest looked up from reference TRBV5-1 and TRBJ1-1): KAGVTQTPRYLIKTRGQQVTLSCSPISGHRSVSWYQQTPGQGLQFLFEYFSETQRNKGNFPGRFSGRQFSNSRSEMNVSTLELGDSALYLCASSLASGDTEAFFGQGTRLTVV.

In its sample, this clonotype was seen a few times. V is TRBV12-3 or TRBV12-4 and J is TRBJ1-1; D may be TRBD1 (5 bases). V dropped 7 bases and J dropped 4 bases, with 25 bases sitting between them. The CDR3 spans 17 residues. The CDR3 region has the DNA TGTGCCAGCAACACCCTGGGGGTTCGGCTTCTGTTCACTGAAGCTTTCTTT. Its protein is CASNTLGVRLLFTEAFF.

This sequence joins TRBV15 and TRBJ2-1; D remains ambiguous. Trimming cost V 0 bases and J 4 bases, with 13 bases left between them. Germline V gene data show CDR1 as LNHNV and CDR2 as YYDKDF (reference sequence). The CDR3 runs 16 residues. CDR3 residues: CATSRDWSVTYNEQFF. In DNA, the CDR3 is TGTGCCACCAGCAGAGATTGGAGCGTAACGTACAATGAGCAGTTCTTC.

The V and J genes are TRBV28 and TRBJ2-7; weak D call: TRBD2 (6 bases). The V gene's germline CDR1 is MDHEN and CDR2 SYDVKM. The V end lost 3 bases, the J end lost 10 bases, and 10 bases lay between the germline ends. This CDR3 is 11 amino acids long. The CDR3 reads CASSFRREQYF. The CDR3 bases are TGTGCCAGCAGTTTCCGGCGGGAACAGTACTTC.

The gene calls are TRBV25-1 and TRBJ1-6; D not resolved. CDR1 is MGHDK, CDR2 SYGVNS, per germline. This CDR3 contains 20 residues. V was shortened by 4 bases and J by 0 bases, with 22 bases between the two germline ends. The CDR3 loop reads CASSGSYTSFGSSYNSPLHF. The CDR3 DNA reads as TGTGCCAGCAGTGGAAGTTACACCTCCTTTGGGAGCTCCTATAATTCACCCCTCCACTTT.

This clonotype appeared a few times. CDR3 in DNA: TGCGCCAGCAGCTTCACCGGGACAACCTACGAGCAGTACTTC. Amino acids: CASSFTGTTYEQYF. The chain combines TRBV5-1 with TRBJ2-7; a weak D match, TRBD1 (6 bases). This CDR3 is built from 14 residues. V was trimmed by 2 bases and J by 2 bases, leaving 11 bases between them. The germline CDR1 and CDR2 sequences are SGHRS and YFSETQ. Together with reference TRBV5-1 and TRBJ2-7, the CDR3 gives the full variable domain: KAGVTQTPRYLIKTRGQQVTLSCSPISGHRSVSWYQQTPGQGLQFLFEYFSETQRNKGNFPGRFSGRQFSNSRSEMNVSTLELGDSALYLCASSFTGTTYEQYFGPGTRLTVT.

The chain is built from TRBV20-1 and TRBJ2-7; possibly TRBD2 for D (5 bases). The CDR3 runs 15 residues. CDR1 and CDR2 from the germline V gene are DFQATT and SNEGSKA (reference sequence). V was shortened by 6 bases and J by 1 base, with 19 bases between the two germline ends. The CDR3 loop is CSAPNRDTTSYEQYF. The CDR3 coding sequence is TGCAGTGCCCCGAACCGGGATACTACTTCCTACGAGCAGTACTTC.

The J gene is TRBJ1-5, the V gene TRBV5-5, with 7 bases aligning to TRBD1. V was pared by 4 bases and J by 5 bases, with 6 bases of the junction left unmatched. CDR1 SGHKS and CDR2 YYEKEE come from the germline V gene (reference sequence). The CDR3 has 14 residues. CDR3 sequence: CASSKTGNDQPQHF. CDR3 sequence (DNA): TGTGCCAGCAGCAAGACAGGGAATGATCAGCCCCAGCATTTT.

This sequence joins TRBV2 and TRBJ2-1, with D possibly being TRBD2 (5 bases). Trimming left V 5 bases short and J 4 bases short, with 9 bases between. The CDR3 contains 13 residues. The germline V gene encodes CDR1 SNHLY and CDR2 FYNNEI. The CDR3 sequence: CASSRGRYNEQFF. CDR3 DNA sequence: TGTGCCAGCAGTCGGGGAAGGTACAATGAGCAGTTCTTC.

The V and J genes are TRBV7-9 and TRBJ2-5; 9 bases are shared with TRBD2. The CDR3 has 15 amino acids. The germline gives CDR1 SEHNR, CDR2 FQNEAQ (reference sequence). Unmatched junction bases numbered 5, after V lost 3 bases and J lost 3 bases. Here the CDR3 DNA reads TGTGCCAGCAGCTTTCCGTCTAGCGGGGAAGAGACCCAGTACTTC. It translates to CASSFPSSGEETQYF. Combining the CDR3 with reference TRBV7-9 and TRBJ2-5 gives the whole variable domain DTGVSQNPRHKITKRGQNVTFRCDPISEHNRLYWYRQTLGQGPEFLTYFQNEAQLEKSRLLSDRFSAERPKGSFSTLEIQRTEQGDSAMYLCASSFPSSGEETQYFGPGTRLLVL.

The chain joins TRBV6-2 or TRBV6-3 to TRBJ2-1; 7 bases fit TRBD2. The CDR3 runs to 15 residues. The germline V gene encodes CDR1 MNHEY and CDR2 SVGEGT. Losses at the gene ends were 3 bases for V and 2 bases for J; bases not matched to a gene: 4. The CDR3 protein is CASSYLAGAYNEQFF. The CDR3 DNA follows: TGTGCCAGCAGTTATCTCGCGGGAGCCTACAATGAGCAGTTCTTC.

The CDR3 DNA follows: TGTGCCAGCAGCCAGGGACCCTGGTGGCCCCAGCATTTT. Protein product: CASSQGPWWPQHF. The V and J genes are TRBV3-1 and TRBJ1-5; D may be TRBD1 (5 bases). V gave up 3 bases and J gave up 9 bases, with 12 bases separating them. Germline V gene data show CDR1 as LGHDT and CDR2 as YNNKEL (reference sequence). This CDR3 has 13 amino acids.

This clonotype was seen more than once but under ten times. J is TRBJ1-2 and V is TRBV4-1; D possibly corresponds to TRBD1 (6 bases). The CDR3 loop spans 16 amino acids. V lost 1 base, J lost 1 base, and 13 bases lay in between. Germline CDR1 and CDR2: MGHRA and YSYEKL. CDR3 loop: CASSQVGQPFNYGYTF. The CDR3 nucleotides are TGCGCCAGCAGCCAAGTCGGACAGCCTTTTAACTATGGCTACACCTTC.

The chain employs TRBV20-1 and TRBJ2-2; 9 nucleotides agree with TRBD2. Germline V gene data show CDR1 as DFQATT and CDR2 as SNEGSKA (reference sequence). J was trimmed by 8 bases and V by 6 bases; bases with no gene match: 7. The CDR3 runs 13 residues. CDR3 bases: TGCAGTGCCCCGGGACTAGCTGCTGGGGAGCTGTTTTTT. It codes for CSAPGLAAGELFF.

The chain carries TRBV5-6 and TRBJ2-5; 10 bases line up with TRBD1. The CDR3 sequence is 17 residues long. V was pared by 3 bases and J by 0 bases, with 8 bases of the junction left unmatched. Germline values: CDR1 SGHDT, CDR2 YYEEEE. The CDR3 region is CASSWTAGQGNQETQYF. For the CDR3, the DNA is TGTGCCAGCAGCTGGACAGCGGGACAGGGGAACCAAGAGACCCAGTACTTC.

The CDR3 is CASSTSGTEQFF. The CDR3 nucleotides read TGTGCCAGCAGCACCAGCGGGACTGAGCAGTTCTTC. This chain connects TRBV11-3 to TRBJ2-1; TRBD2 matches at 7 bases. Germline CDR1 SGHNT, CDR2 YENEEA. J was trimmed by 9 bases and V by 5 bases; bases with no gene match: 4. This CDR3 contains 12 residues.